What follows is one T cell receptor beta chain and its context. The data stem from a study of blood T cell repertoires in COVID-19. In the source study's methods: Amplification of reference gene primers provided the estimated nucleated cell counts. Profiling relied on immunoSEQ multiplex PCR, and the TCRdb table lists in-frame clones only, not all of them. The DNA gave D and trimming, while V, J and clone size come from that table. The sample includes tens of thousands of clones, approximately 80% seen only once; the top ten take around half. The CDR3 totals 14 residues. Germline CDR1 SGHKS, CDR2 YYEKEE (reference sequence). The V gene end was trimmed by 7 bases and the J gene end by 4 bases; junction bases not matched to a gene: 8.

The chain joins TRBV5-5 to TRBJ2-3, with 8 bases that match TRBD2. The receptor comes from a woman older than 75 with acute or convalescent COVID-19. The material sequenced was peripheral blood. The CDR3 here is CASSQAGASDTQYF. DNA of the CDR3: TGTGCCAGCTCTCAAGCGGGAGCTTCAGATACGCAGTATTTT.